Listed here are 26 T cell receptor beta chains from one sample, sequenced in a study of T cells after yellow fever vaccination. In TCRdb, the 5' RACE reads were re-called with MiXCR into one record per CDR3 protein. Altogether 340,000 or so distinct CDR3 sequences are present, approximately 12% being singletons, with the ten largest covering about 3%. The material sequenced was CD4+ T cells sorted from PBMCs, taken 15 days after the yellow fever booster vaccination. All receptors derive from a man aged 18 to 30 who received the YFV17D yellow fever vaccine.

The chain joins TRBV2 to TRBJ2-7; no clear D gene. The CDR3 is made up of 13 amino acids. CDR1 SNHLY and CDR2 FYNNEI come from the germline V gene. V lost 7 bases and J lost 0, with 10 bases in between. The CDR3 DNA reads as TGTGCCAGCATGGCGGCGAGCTCCTACGAGCAGTACTTC. Its translation is CASMAASSYEQYF.

This clonotype was counted only a few times. The chain recombines TRBV19 with TRBJ1-2; D not resolved. Trimming shortened V by 5 bases and J by 4 bases, and 17 bases separated the two germline ends. The CDR3 has 15 residues. Germline V gene lookup returns CDR1 LNHDA and CDR2 SQIVND (reference sequence). The CDR3 reads CASSADGEPSYGYTF. CDR3 coding DNA: TGTGCCAGTAGTGCGGACGGAGAACCTTCCTATGGCTACACCTTC.

This chain uses TRBV6-6 with TRBJ1-4; 9 bases line up with TRBD1. The V segment lost 6 bases and the J segment 5 bases; nucleotides outside the gene matches: 7. The germline V gene encodes CDR1 MNHNY and CDR2 SVGAGI (reference sequence). The CDR3 spans 15 residues. The DNA for the CDR3 is TGTGCCAGCAGAAGACGACAGGGGGGAAATGAAAAACTGTTTTTT. Translating it yields CASRRRQGGNEKLFF.

CDR3 residues: CASITTGNSYNEQFF. As DNA, the CDR3 is TGTGCCAGCATCACGACGGGAAACTCCTACAATGAGCAGTTCTTC. V and J are TRBV11-2 and TRBJ2-1; TRBD2 is a possible D gene (5 bases). Germline CDR1 SGHAT, CDR2 FQNNGV. The V and J ends lost 7 bases and 0 bases respectively, with 13 bases between them. The CDR3 is made up of 15 amino acids.

The table lists this clonotype with a few counts. The J gene is TRBJ1-6, the V gene TRBV20-1, with a weak D call TRBD1 (6 bases). The CDR3 is 15 residues long. Germline V lookup: CDR1 DFQATT, CDR2 SNEGSKA (reference sequence). V lost 1 base to trimming and J lost 6 bases, with 13 bases between them. This chain's CDR3 is CSARVRQAGNSPLHF. The DNA of the CDR3 is TGCAGTGCTAGAGTCCGACAGGCTGGTAATTCACCCCTCCACTTT.

This chain connects TRBV7-9 to TRBJ2-5; maybe TRBD2 (6 bases). V was shortened by 8 bases and J by 5 bases, with 15 bases between the two germline ends. The germline V gene encodes CDR1 SEHNR and CDR2 FQNEAQ (reference sequence). This CDR3 region has 13 residues. In DNA form, the CDR3 reads TGTGCCAGCGGGACCGGGGGTTCGGAGACCCAGTACTTC. The encoded protein is CASGTGGSETQYF.

J is TRBJ1-1 and V is TRBV12-3 or TRBV12-4, with D uncertain. The CDR3 has 16 residues. V was shortened by 1 base and J by 4 bases, with 16 bases between the two germline ends. This CDR3 reads CASSLGRPIVGTEAFF. In DNA, the CDR3 is TGTGCCAGCAGTTTAGGTCGGCCGATTGTGGGCACTGAAGCTTTCTTT.

V is TRBV10-2 and J is TRBJ1-5; 12 bases align to TRBD1. The trim removed 3 bases at V and 6 bases at J, leaving 6 bases unmatched. CDR1 and CDR2 (germline): WSHSY, SAAADI. The CDR3 is 16 amino acids. This chain's CDR3 is CASSETGTGGFQPQHF. CDR3 bases: TGCGCCAGCAGTGAAACCGGGACAGGGGGCTTTCAGCCCCAGCATTTT.

This clonotype was detected only a few times. The chain links TRBV20-1 to TRBJ1-5; no clear D. Trimming shortened V by 0 bases and J by 2 bases, and 5 bases separated the two germline ends. The CDR3 totals 13 residues. Germline assignment: CDR1 DFQATT and CDR2 SNEGSKA (reference sequence). CDR3 loop: CSARDQGNQPQHF. CDR3 DNA: TGCAGTGCTAGAGATCAGGGCAATCAGCCCCAGCATTTT.

The rearrangement uses TRBV29-1 and TRBJ1-6, with TRBD1 identical over 9 bases. The CDR3 contains 14 residues. Losses at the gene ends were 6 bases for V and 6 bases for J; bases not matched to a gene: 6. In germline, CDR1 is SQVTM, CDR2 ANQGSEA. The chain's CDR3 is CSVKDRGANSPLHF. The CDR3 nucleotides are TGCAGCGTGAAGGACAGGGGAGCTAATTCACCCCTCCACTTT.

This clonotype was observed a few times. The chain is built from TRBV5-6 and TRBJ2-3; D unclear. Germline-derived CDR1 and CDR2 are SGHDT and YYEEEE. Deletions cut 4 bases from V and 2 bases from J, with 14 bases between. This CDR3 comprises 15 residues. The CDR3 reads CASSPGYGNTDTQYF. CDR3 in DNA: TGTGCCAGCAGCCCAGGATATGGTAACACAGATACGCAGTATTTT.

The chain recombines TRBV5-1 with TRBJ2-5; 7 bases fit TRBD2. After removal of 6 bases from V and 4 bases from J, the junction contained 3 bases not matched to a gene. From germline, CDR1 is SGHRS and CDR2 YFSETQ. The CDR3 sequence is 12 residues long. For the CDR3, the DNA is TGCGCCAGCATCGGGGAGGGAGAGACCCAGTACTTC. As protein: CASIGEGETQYF.

The chain recombines TRBV6-5 with TRBJ1-2, with unresolved D. In germline, CDR1 is MNHEY, CDR2 SVGAGI. This CDR3 contains 13 residues. With 6 bases removed from V and 3 bases from J, the gap between germline ends came to 11 bases. As DNA, the CDR3 is TGTGCCAGCAGACATCGGGAATACTATGGCTACACCTTC. Protein sequence: CASRHREYYGYTF.

The chain links TRBV7-2 to TRBJ1-6; D is uncertain. Germline V lookup: CDR1 SGHTA, CDR2 FQGNSA. V was trimmed by 1 base and J by 9 bases, leaving 13 bases between them. This CDR3 is built from 15 residues. The CDR3 DNA sequence: TGTGCCAGCAGCTTAGTTGAGACCTGGAGTTCACCCCTCCACTTT. This translates into CASSLVETWSSPLHF. The full variable domain, in which reference TRBV7-2 and TRBJ1-6 provide the parts outside the CDR3, is GAGVSQSPSNKVTEKGKDVELRCDPISGHTALYWYRQSLGQGLEFLIYFQGNSAPDKSGLPSDRFSAERTGGSVSTLTIQRTQQEDSAVYLCASSLVETWSSPLHFGNGTRLTVT.

Only a few counts were recorded for this clonotype. The CDR3 protein is CASSSTEHAGSVEETQYF. The CDR3 nucleotides read TGCGCCAGCAGCTCAACAGAACACGCGGGGTCGGTTGAGGAGACCCAGTACTTC. The chain combines TRBV5-1 with TRBJ2-5, with a possible D match to TRBD2 (6 bases). Per germline, CDR1 SGHRS and CDR2 YFSETQ. With 3 bases removed from V and 5 bases from J, the gap between germline ends came to 26 bases. This CDR3 is built from 18 residues.

In this sample, this clonotype turned up many times. This rearrangement joins TRBV4-3 to TRBJ2-1, with D possibly matching TRBD1 (5 bases). Deletions cut 0 bases from V and 4 bases from J, with 16 bases between. Germline loops: CDR1 LGHNA, CDR2 YSLEER. This CDR3 region has 17 residues. The CDR3 spells CASSQETRQGGYNEQFF. CDR3 DNA: TGCGCCAGCAGCCAAGAAACCCGGCAGGGTGGTTACAATGAGCAGTTCTTC.

This clonotype was picked up a small number of times. The rearrangement joins TRBV7-2 to TRBJ2-2; 14 bases align to TRBD2. Germline CDR1 is SGHTA and CDR2 is FQGNSA. The length of the CDR3 is 19 residues. V gave up 5 bases and J gave up 5 bases; unmatched junction bases: 13. Here the CDR3 reads CASSGTPGTSGGATGELFF. The CDR3 coding sequence is TGTGCCAGCAGCGGAACCCCCGGGACTAGCGGGGGCGCGACCGGGGAGCTGTTTTTT.

The chain joins TRBV4-3 to TRBJ1-3; possibly TRBD1 for D (6 bases). Trimming cost V 1 base and J 2 bases, with 12 bases left between them. The CDR3 is made up of 16 amino acids. Germline V CDR1 and CDR2: LGHNA, YSLEER. The CDR3 region is CASSQGGNRAGNTIYF. The CDR3 DNA sequence: TGCGCCAGCAGCCAAGGGGGGAACAGGGCTGGAAACACCATATATTTT.

This chain uses TRBV5-1 with TRBJ2-1, with D maybe TRBD1 (5 bases). Trimming cost V 7 bases and J 9 bases, with 14 bases left between them. Germline V gene lookup returns CDR1 SGHRS and CDR2 YFSETQ. The CDR3 covers 12 residues. The CDR3 spells CASGPEGVEQFF. CDR3 sequence (DNA): TGCGCCAGCGGCCCGGAAGGGGTTGAGCAGTTCTTC. Complete variable domain (other parts from reference TRBV5-1 and TRBJ2-1): KAGVTQTPRYLIKTRGQQVTLSCSPISGHRSVSWYQQTPGQGLQFLFEYFSETQRNKGNFPGRFSGRQFSNSRSEMNVSTLELGDSALYLCASGPEGVEQFFGPGTRLTVL.

The chain combines TRBV6-2 or TRBV6-3 with TRBJ2-7; D uncertain. There are 13 residues in the CDR3. Germline CDR1 is MNHEY and CDR2 is SVGEGT. The V end lost 6 bases, the J end lost 2 bases, and 11 bases lay between the germline ends. The CDR3 DNA sequence: TGTGCCAGCAGGAGTGGCTACCCCTACGAGCAGTACTTC. Amino acid sequence: CASRSGYPYEQYF.

This clonotype showed up many times. This chain uses TRBV9 with TRBJ1-3, with no clear D. Germline V gene lookup returns CDR1 SGDLS and CDR2 YYNGEE. This CDR3 spans 15 amino acids. Deletions cut 0 bases from V and 2 bases from J, with 9 bases between. CDR3 sequence: CASSVEAITGNTIYF. In DNA, the CDR3 is TGTGCCAGCAGCGTAGAGGCAATCACTGGAAACACCATATATTTT.

This clonotype turned up a few times. The chain has TRBV10-3 and TRBJ2-7; 9 nucleotides agree with TRBD2. This CDR3 spans 16 amino acids. Germline CDR1 reads ENHRY; CDR2 reads SYGVKD. Trimming removed 0 bases from V and 7 bases from J; junction bases left unmatched: 10. The DNA of the CDR3 is TGTGCCATCAGTGAGTCGCCTAGCGGGGAAACGGGAGAGCAGTACGTC. Its protein is CAISESPSGETGEQYV.

This clonotype was seen only a few times. This chain links TRBV3-1 with TRBJ1-4; 8 bases agree with TRBD1. V lost 1 base, J lost 10 bases, and 8 bases stayed unmatched. Germline CDR1 and CDR2: LGHDT and YNNKEL (reference sequence). The CDR3 contains 15 residues. The CDR3 reads CASSQGGRGPAKLFF. In DNA form, the CDR3 reads TGTGCCAGCAGCCAAGGCGGCAGGGGGCCAGCAAAACTGTTTTTT.

This clonotype was detected only a few times. The V and J genes are TRBV7-3 and TRBJ2-3; a possible D gene is TRBD2 (6 bases). The V gene lost 5 bases and the J gene lost 3 bases, with 9 bases spanning the gap. Germline lookup yields CDR1 SGHTA and CDR2 FQGTGA. The CDR3 totals 13 residues. The CDR3 protein is CASSGAGTDTQYF. In DNA form, the CDR3 reads TGTGCCAGCAGCGGGGCGGGGACAGATACGCAGTATTTT.

The J gene is TRBJ2-7, the V gene TRBV14; no clear D. The CDR3 has 12 amino acids. The ends were cut back, 3 bases at V and 4 bases at J, with 7 bases in the middle. CDR1 is SGHDN, CDR2 FVKESK, per germline. The CDR3: CASSQSGYEQYV. CDR3 nucleotide sequence: TGTGCCAGCAGCCAGTCCGGGTACGAGCAGTACGTC.

This clonotype has only a few counts. The chain links TRBV3-1 to TRBJ2-1; D gene unclear. The V gene's germline CDR1 is LGHDT and CDR2 YNNKEL (reference sequence). Trimming stripped 1 base from V and 0 bases from J, with 10 bases between. The CDR3 consists of 16 residues. The CDR3 sequence is CASSQVEMSSYNEQFF. The CDR3 DNA follows: TGTGCCAGCAGCCAAGTCGAAATGAGCTCCTACAATGAGCAGTTCTTC.